One TCR beta chain is described in this entry. Its matching antigen is unknown. Repertoires were generated with immunoSEQ multiplex PCR, while TCRdb's copy carries only in-frame clones and drops some. Seen here are tens of thousands of clones, 92% observed once, and the top ten hold 5% to 6.5%. The data belong to a study of T cell responses to AZD1222 COVID-19 vaccine. About the study: Analyses pooled second doses at about 4 or about 12 weeks.

The CDR3 length is 20 residues. The V end lost 3 bases, the J end lost 4 bases, and 28 bases lay between the germline ends. CDR1 is SGDLS and CDR2 is YYNGEE in the germline V gene. Overall study findings and caveats: It should be noted that donors were predominantly white British and more often female, and clonal diversity was possibly underestimated. Repertoire sampling was restricted to post-peak T cell response timepoints. Nearly half of the spike-specific TCRs reportedly recognize variant regions that carry no mutations.

This specimen consisted of peripheral blood, obtained on day 0 of AZD1222 vaccination. This receptor was obtained from an adult in good health. The chain employs TRBV9 and TRBJ2-2, with a weak D call TRBD2 (6 bases). The CDR3 DNA reads TGTGCCAGCAGCGCCTTTTACGCCCCAGTGGGGGGAGCCCTCACCGGGGAGCTGTTTTTT. Its translation: CASSAFYAPVGGALTGELFF.